The clone carrying this TCR beta chain was recorded a few times. Its target is unknown. The CDR3 is 19 residues long. Trimming removed 0 bases from V and 4 bases from J; junction bases left unmatched: 16. Germline V gene data show CDR1 as LGHNA and CDR2 as YSLEER. These data come from a study of beta chain features in type 1 diabetes. The wider study: Similarity in age, gender and cell yields was seen between patients and healthy donors. Sorted cells, 107,917,701 in number, were examined across all samples. Points from the study as a whole: Lower insertion and higher deletion counts appeared at VDJ junctions in type 1 diabetes patients. The study found moderately but significantly shorter TCRB CDR3s in all four CD4+ subsets of Type 1 diabetes patients.

Of the isolated RNA, all was reverse transcribed, and so the sequenced material was expressed TCRB transcripts. Here immunoSEQ multiplex PCR was the method, and the copy in TCRdb shows in-frame clones only, minus some. This sample has about 160,000 clones; 9% to 10% occur once, and the top ten carry over 2%. Material: central memory CD4+ T cells from blood. The TCR originated in a young woman in good health. The V call is TRBV4-3, the J call TRBJ2-5; 8 positions match TRBD2. CDR3 in DNA: TGCGCCAGCAGCCAAGAATGGGGAGCGGGGGAAGGGCCCAGAGAGACCCAGTACTTC. It specifies CASSQEWGAGEGPRETQYF.